This T cell receptor beta chain was captured in a study of T cells after yellow fever vaccination. The ends were cut back, 4 bases at V and 8 bases at J, with 21 bases in the middle. CDR1 is SGHTA and CDR2 is FQGNSA in the germline V gene. The CDR3 runs 17 residues. This clonotype was detected a few times. TCRdb passed the 5' RACE reads through MiXCR, listing each CDR3 protein once. Of 200,000 to 250,000 distinct CDR3 sequences listed, about 3% are singletons. This clonotype was sampled from a young man who received the YFV17D yellow fever vaccine. The J gene is TRBJ1-6, the V gene TRBV7-2; D remains ambiguous. The source was CD4+ T cells sorted from PBMCs, collected 10 days after the yellow fever booster vaccination. CDR3 in DNA: TGTGCCAGCAGCTCAGTCCCGGCCGGGTCCGGCGATTCACCCCTCCACTTT. Protein sequence: CASSSVPAGSGDSPLHF.